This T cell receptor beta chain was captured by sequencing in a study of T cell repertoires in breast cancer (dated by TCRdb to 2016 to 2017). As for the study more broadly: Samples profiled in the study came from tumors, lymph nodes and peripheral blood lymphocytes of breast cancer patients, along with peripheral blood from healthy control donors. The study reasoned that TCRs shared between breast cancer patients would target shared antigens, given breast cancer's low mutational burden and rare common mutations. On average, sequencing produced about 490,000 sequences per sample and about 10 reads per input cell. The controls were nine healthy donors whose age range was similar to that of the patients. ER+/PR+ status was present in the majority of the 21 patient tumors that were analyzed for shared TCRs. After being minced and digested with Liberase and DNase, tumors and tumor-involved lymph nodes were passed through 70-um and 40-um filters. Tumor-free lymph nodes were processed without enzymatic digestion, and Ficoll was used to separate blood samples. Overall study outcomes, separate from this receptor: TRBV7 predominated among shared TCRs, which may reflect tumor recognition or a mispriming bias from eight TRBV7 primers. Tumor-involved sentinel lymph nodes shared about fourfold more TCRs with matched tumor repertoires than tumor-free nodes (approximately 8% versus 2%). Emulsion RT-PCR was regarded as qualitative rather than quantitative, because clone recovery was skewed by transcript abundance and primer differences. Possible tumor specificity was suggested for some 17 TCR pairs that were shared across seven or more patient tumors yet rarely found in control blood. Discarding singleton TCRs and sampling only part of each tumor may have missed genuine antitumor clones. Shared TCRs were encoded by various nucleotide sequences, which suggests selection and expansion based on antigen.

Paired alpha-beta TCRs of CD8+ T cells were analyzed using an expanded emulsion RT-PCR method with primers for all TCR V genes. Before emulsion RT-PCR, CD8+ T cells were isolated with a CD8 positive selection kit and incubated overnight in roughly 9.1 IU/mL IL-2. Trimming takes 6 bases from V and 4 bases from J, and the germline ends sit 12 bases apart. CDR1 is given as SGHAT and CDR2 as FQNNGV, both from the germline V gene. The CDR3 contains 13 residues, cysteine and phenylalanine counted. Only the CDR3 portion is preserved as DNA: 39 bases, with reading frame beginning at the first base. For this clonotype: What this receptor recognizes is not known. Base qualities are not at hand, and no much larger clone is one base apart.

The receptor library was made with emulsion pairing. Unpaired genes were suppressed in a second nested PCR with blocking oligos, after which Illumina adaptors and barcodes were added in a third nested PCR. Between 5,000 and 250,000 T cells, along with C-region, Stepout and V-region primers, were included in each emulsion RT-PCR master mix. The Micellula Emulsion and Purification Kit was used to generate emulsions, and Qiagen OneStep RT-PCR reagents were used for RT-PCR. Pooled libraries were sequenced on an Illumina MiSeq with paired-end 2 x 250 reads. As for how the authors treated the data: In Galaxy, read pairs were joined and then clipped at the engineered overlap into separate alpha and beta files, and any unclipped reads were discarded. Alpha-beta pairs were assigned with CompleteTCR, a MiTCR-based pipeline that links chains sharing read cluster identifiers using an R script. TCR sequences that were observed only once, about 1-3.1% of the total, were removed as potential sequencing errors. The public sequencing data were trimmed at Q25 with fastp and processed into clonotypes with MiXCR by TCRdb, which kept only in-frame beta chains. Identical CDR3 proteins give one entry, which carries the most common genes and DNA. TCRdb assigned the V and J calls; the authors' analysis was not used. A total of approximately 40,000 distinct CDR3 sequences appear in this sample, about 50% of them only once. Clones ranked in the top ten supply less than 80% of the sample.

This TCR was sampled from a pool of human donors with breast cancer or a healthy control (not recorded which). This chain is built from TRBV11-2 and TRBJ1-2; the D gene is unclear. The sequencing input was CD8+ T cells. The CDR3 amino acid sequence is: CASSLGEGYGYTF. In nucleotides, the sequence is TGTGCCAGCAGTTTGGGAGAGGGCTATGGCTACACCTTC.